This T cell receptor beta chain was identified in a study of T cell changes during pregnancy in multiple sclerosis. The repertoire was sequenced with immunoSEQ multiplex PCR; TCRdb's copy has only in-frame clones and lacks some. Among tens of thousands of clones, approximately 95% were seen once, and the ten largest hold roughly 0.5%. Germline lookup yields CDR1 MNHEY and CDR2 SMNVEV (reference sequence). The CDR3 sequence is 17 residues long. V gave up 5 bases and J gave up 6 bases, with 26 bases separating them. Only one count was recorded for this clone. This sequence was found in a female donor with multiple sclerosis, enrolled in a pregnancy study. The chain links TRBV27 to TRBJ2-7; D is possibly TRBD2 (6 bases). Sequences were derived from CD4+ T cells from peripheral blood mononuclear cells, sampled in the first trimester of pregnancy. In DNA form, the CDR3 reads TGTGCCAGCAGTCCACGGGTACGGGGAGGAAGTCTCTCCGAGCAGTACTTC. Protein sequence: CASSPRVRGGSLSEQYF.